The clone carrying this T cell receptor beta chain was seen a single time. Its antigen is unidentified. It was with 60 Vbeta and 13 Jbeta primers that the PCR ran. Clones were sequenced by immunoSEQ multiplex PCR, and TCRdb holds only the in-frame ones, with some missing. The top ten clones hold over 3% of a sample with approximately 120,000 clones, 83% of them seen once. This CDR3 is 16 amino acids long. The trim removed 4 bases at V and 8 bases at J, leaving 14 bases unmatched. Germline CDR1 reads SGHDT; CDR2 reads YYEEEE. The data derive from a study of cytomegalovirus exposure and HLA in healthy donors. About the research overall: When 350 to 500 donors were genotyped, 80% to 90% of them were found to fall in the Caucasian-associated ancestry cluster.

Healthy individuals who donated bone marrow served as the donors. Study-level results: The study flagged fewer than 200 TCR beta chains as cytomegalovirus-associated.

The source of this sequence is a woman aged 40-49 years in good health and CMV-seropositive. The specimen sequenced was PBMCs. J is TRBJ2-1 and V is TRBV5-6; the match to TRBD2 covers 8 bases. The CDR3 sequence: CASSPTTSVYEDEQFF. CDR3 coding DNA: TGTGCCAGCAGCCCGACGACTAGCGTTTACGAGGATGAGCAGTTCTTC.